These 15 T cell receptor beta chains came from one sample sequenced in a study of T cells in Graves' hyperthyroidism and ophthalmopathy. Amplification yielded TCR beta CDR3 regions, with RNA transcripts as the source. TCR CDR3 regions were first amplified by RT-PCR with HTBI primers. In TCRdb, the multiplex PCR reads were re-called with MiXCR into one record per CDR3 protein. The sample includes about 700,000 distinct CDR3 sequences, 45% of them seen just once. The sequenced sample was peripheral blood or thyroid tissue (not recorded which). The receptors were sampled from an adult man with Graves' disease, either hyperthyroidism or ophthalmopathy (not recorded which).

This chain links TRBV9 with TRBJ1-2; D is perhaps TRBD1 (6 bases). This CDR3 region has 16 residues. Trimming shortened V by 3 bases and J by 5 bases, and 20 bases separated the two germline ends. CDR1 is SGDLS and CDR2 is YYNGEE in the germline V gene. CDR3 nucleotide sequence: TGTGCCAGCAGCGAGGGACACAGAGCCCAGGGTTATGGCTACACCTTC. This gives the protein CASSEGHRAQGYGYTF. Full variable domain (rest looked up from reference TRBV9 and TRBJ1-2): DSGVTQTPKHLITATGQRVTLRCSPRSGDLSVYWYQQSLDQGLQFLIQYYNGEERAKGNILERFSAQQFPDLHSELNLSSLELGDSALYFCASSEGHRAQGYGYTFGSGTRLTVV.

The rearrangement links TRBV6-5 to TRBJ1-6, with a weak D call TRBD1 (6 bases). Trimming took off 4 bases at V and 7 bases at J, with 14 bases between the two ends. Per the germline V gene, CDR1 is MNHEY and CDR2 is SVGAGI. The CDR3 totals 15 residues. In DNA, the CDR3 is TGTGCCAGCAGTTCCCCCCCGACAGGCAATTCACCCCTCCACTTT. Translation gives CASSSPPTGNSPLHF.

This clonotype has a count of ten or more. The chain links TRBV3-1 to TRBJ2-7; no clear D gene. The CDR3 runs to 12 residues. Germline V gives CDR1 LGHDT, CDR2 YNNKEL (reference sequence). V was trimmed by 1 base and J by 4 bases, leaving 5 bases between them. The CDR3 DNA is TGTGCCAGCAGCCAAGTAAAGTACGAGCAGTACTTC. Amino acid sequence: CASSQVKYEQYF.

A few counts support this clonotype. This sequence joins TRBV20-1 and TRBJ1-1; 7 bases are shared with TRBD1. The CDR3 is 11 residues long. Per germline, CDR1 DFQATT and CDR2 SNEGSKA (reference sequence). After removal of 8 bases from V and 8 bases from J, the junction contained 8 bases not matched to a gene. The CDR3 protein is CSNRGPGEAFF. The CDR3 region has the DNA TGCAGTAACAGGGGTCCTGGGGAAGCTTTCTTT.

Of note for this clonotype: A much larger clone is a single base away; this may be a read error. The chain is built from TRBV2 and TRBJ1-6; the D is unclear. Trimming removed 6 bases at V and 6 bases at J, with 12 bases between. From germline, CDR1 is SNHLY and CDR2 FYNNEI. The CDR3 covers 14 residues. The CDR3 region is CASSLEGSNSPLHF. CDR3 DNA: TGTGCCAGCAGCTTAGAGGGCAGTAATTCACCCCTCCACTTT.

This clonotype was detected ten times or more. The genes are TRBV2 and TRBJ2-7; D not certain. The CDR3 runs 11 residues. The germline V gene has CDR1 SNHLY and CDR2 FYNNEI. Deletions cut 6 bases from V and 9 bases from J, with 12 bases between. This CDR3 is CASREVLGQYF. CDR3 DNA sequence: TGTGCCAGCAGAGAGGTCCTCGGGCAGTACTTC. Supplemented by reference TRBV2 and TRBJ2-7, the full variable domain reads EPEVTQTPSHQVTQMGQEVILRCVPISNHLYFYWYRQILGQKVEFLVSFYNNEISEKSEIFDDQFSVERPDGSNFTLKIRSTKLEDSAMYFCASREVLGQYFGPGTRLTVT.

In the case of this clonotype: This could be a read error, since a much larger clone is one nucleotide away. The chain carries TRBV2 and TRBJ1-1; D is ambiguous. V shed 3 bases and J shed 9 bases, with 14 bases lying between them. This CDR3 has 13 residues. Per the germline V gene, CDR1 is SNHLY and CDR2 is FYNNEI. Written as DNA, the CDR3 is TGTGCCAGCAGTGATGTGGTCGTGACTAAAGCTTTCTTT. Translating gives CASSDVVVTKAFF.

This clonotype has a count of ten or more. This chain links TRBV14 with TRBJ1-3, with D unclear. V was pared by 1 base and J by 4 bases, with 5 bases between. The CDR3 loop spans 13 amino acids. The germline V gene has CDR1 SGHDN and CDR2 FVKESK. The CDR3 loop is CASSQGGGNTIYF. The CDR3 DNA reads as TGTGCCAGCAGCCAAGGGGGAGGAAACACCATATATTTT.

This clonotype has only one observation. The rearrangement joins TRBV24-1 to TRBJ1-2; D is unresolved. V was shortened by 9 bases and J by 8 bases, with 12 bases between the two germline ends. CDR3 length equals 11 residues. Germline lookup yields CDR1 KGHDR and CDR2 SFDVKD. CDR3 protein: CATDGVGGYTF. CDR3 DNA: TGTGCCACCGACGGTGTCGGAGGCTACACCTTC.

The chain employs TRBV10-3 and TRBJ1-2; 8 positions agree with TRBD1. Per germline, CDR1 ENHRY and CDR2 SYGVKD. The CDR3 runs to 13 residues. Trimming removed 10 bases from V and 8 bases from J; junction bases left unmatched: 12. CDR3 protein: CATKMGQAGGYTF. CDR3 DNA: TGTGCCACCAAAATGGGACAGGCTGGAGGCTACACCTTC.

The J gene is TRBJ2-5, the V gene TRBV29-1; weak D call: TRBD2 (6 bases). The CDR3 spans 12 residues. V lost 5 bases, J lost 4 bases, and 11 bases lay in between. Looked up from germline, CDR1 is SQVTM and CDR2 is ANQGSEA. CDR3 in amino acids: CSVTRGGETQYF. CDR3 nucleotide sequence: TGCAGCGTTACGCGGGGAGGAGAGACCCAGTACTTC.

The chain couples TRBV7-6 to TRBJ1-1; no reliable D call. The V and J ends lost 6 bases and 0 bases respectively, with 8 bases between them. This CDR3 spans 13 amino acids. Germline values: CDR1 SGHVS, CDR2 FNYEAQ. The CDR3 sequence is CASSPLMNTEAFF. The CDR3 nucleotides read TGTGCCAGCAGTCCACTCATGAACACTGAAGCTTTCTTT.

This clonotype was seen a handful of times. The DNA for the CDR3 is TGCGCCAGCAGCCTAGGGGTTCTTGCAGAGACCCAGTACTTC. Residues: CASSLGVLAETQYF. This sequence joins TRBV5-1 and TRBJ2-5; D perhaps matches TRBD1 (5 bases). The CDR3 is 14 residues long. Germline CDR1 is SGHRS and CDR2 is YFSETQ. Trimming cost V 4 bases and J 4 bases, with 14 bases left between them.

The chain recombines TRBV29-1 with TRBJ1-4; possible D gene TRBD1, 5 bases. Germline values: CDR1 SQVTM, CDR2 ANQGSEA. Trimming left V 8 bases short and J 5 bases short, with 9 bases between. The CDR3 extends over 11 amino acids. The CDR3 loop is CSFRDNEKLFF. CDR3 in DNA: TGCAGCTTCCGGGACAATGAAAAACTGTTTTTT.

V and J are TRBV12-3 or TRBV12-4 and TRBJ1-5, with D possibly being TRBD1 (5 bases). V gave up 5 bases and J gave up 3 bases, with 11 bases separating them. This CDR3 comprises 14 residues. The CDR3 nucleotides are TGTGCCAGCAGTACACAGGTGCCCAATCAGCCCCAGCATTTT. It is translated as CASSTQVPNQPQHF.